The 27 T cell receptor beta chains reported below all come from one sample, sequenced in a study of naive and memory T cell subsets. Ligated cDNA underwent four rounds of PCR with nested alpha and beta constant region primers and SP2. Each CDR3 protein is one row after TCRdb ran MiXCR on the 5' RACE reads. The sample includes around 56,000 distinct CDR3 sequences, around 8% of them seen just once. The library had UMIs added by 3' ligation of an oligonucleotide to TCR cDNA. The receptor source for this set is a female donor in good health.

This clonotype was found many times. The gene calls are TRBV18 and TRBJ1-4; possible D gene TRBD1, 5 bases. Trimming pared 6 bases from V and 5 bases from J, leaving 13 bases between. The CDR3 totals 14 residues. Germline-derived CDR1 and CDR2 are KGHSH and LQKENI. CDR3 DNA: TGTGCCAGCTCGCCCCGGGACGGAAATGAAAAACTGTTTTTT. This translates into CASSPRDGNEKLFF.

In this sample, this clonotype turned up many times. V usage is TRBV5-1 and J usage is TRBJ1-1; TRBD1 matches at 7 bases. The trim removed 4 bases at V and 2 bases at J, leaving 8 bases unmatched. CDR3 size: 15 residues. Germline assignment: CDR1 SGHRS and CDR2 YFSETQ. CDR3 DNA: TGCGCCAGCAGCCAGGGACGACAGGGAAACACTGAAGCTTTCTTT. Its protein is CASSQGRQGNTEAFF.

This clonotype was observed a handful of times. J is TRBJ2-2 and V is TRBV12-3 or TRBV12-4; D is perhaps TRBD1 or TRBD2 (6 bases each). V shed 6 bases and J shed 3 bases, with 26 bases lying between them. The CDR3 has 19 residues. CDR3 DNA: TGTGCCAGCAGCCTTATTCCCGTTGTGGGCGGGACATACACCGGGGAGCTGTTTTTT. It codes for CASSLIPVVGGTYTGELFF.

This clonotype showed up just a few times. This CDR3 reads CASSSGVREQYF. CDR3 coding DNA: TGTGCCAGCAGTTCAGGGGTCCGCGAGCAGTACTTC. The gene calls are TRBV12-3 or TRBV12-4 and TRBJ2-7, with a possible D match to TRBD1 (6 bases). Trimming removed 4 bases from V and 6 bases from J, with 10 bases in between. The CDR3 contains 12 residues.

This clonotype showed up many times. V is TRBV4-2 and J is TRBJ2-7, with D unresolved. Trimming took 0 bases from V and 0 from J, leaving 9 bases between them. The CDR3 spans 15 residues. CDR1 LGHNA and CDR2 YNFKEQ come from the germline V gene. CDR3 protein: CASSQDSAGSYEQYF. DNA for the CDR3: TGTGCCAGCAGCCAAGACAGCGCCGGCTCCTACGAGCAGTACTTC.

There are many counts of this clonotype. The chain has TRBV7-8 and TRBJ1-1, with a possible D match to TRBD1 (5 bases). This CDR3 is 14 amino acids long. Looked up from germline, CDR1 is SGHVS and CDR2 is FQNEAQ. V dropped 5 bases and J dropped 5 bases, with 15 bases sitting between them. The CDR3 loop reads CASSENRLGTEAFF. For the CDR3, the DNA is TGTGCCAGCAGCGAAAACAGGCTGGGGACTGAAGCTTTCTTT.

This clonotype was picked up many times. CDR3 protein: CASSSESPEQYF. The CDR3 DNA reads TGTGCCAGCAGTTCAGAAAGCCCCGAGCAGTACTTC. The chain has TRBV12-3 or TRBV12-4 and TRBJ2-7; D uncertain. V lost 4 bases to trimming and J lost 6 bases, with 10 bases between them. The CDR3 loop spans 12 amino acids.

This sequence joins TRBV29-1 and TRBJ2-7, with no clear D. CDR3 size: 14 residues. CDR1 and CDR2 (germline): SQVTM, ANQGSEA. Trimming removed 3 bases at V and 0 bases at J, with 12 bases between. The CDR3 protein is CSVESPPGSYEQYF. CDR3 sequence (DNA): TGCAGCGTTGAGAGTCCGCCTGGCTCCTACGAGCAGTACTTC.

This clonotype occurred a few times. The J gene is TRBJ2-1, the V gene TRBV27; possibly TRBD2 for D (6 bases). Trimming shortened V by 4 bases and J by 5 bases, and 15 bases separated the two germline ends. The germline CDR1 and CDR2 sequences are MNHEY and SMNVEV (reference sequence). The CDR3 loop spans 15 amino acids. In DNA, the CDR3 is TGTGCCAGCAGTTCCTCCGGGACTGTTGACAATGAGCAGTTCTTC. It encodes CASSSSGTVDNEQFF.

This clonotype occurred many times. CDR3 DNA sequence: TGTGCCAGCTCACCGGGGACAGTCTCCTACGAGCAGTACTTC. Its protein product is CASSPGTVSYEQYF. The chain uses TRBV18 and TRBJ2-7, with 7 nucleotides matching TRBD1. The V gene's germline CDR1 is KGHSH and CDR2 LQKENI. J was trimmed by 0 bases and V by 3 bases; bases with no gene match: 2. This CDR3 region has 14 residues.

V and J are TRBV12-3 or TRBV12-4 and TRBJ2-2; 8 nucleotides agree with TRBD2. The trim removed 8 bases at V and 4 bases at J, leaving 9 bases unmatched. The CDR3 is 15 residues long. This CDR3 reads CASCPNLAGTGELFF. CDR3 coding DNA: TGTGCCAGCTGTCCCAACCTAGCGGGCACCGGGGAGCTGTTTTTT.

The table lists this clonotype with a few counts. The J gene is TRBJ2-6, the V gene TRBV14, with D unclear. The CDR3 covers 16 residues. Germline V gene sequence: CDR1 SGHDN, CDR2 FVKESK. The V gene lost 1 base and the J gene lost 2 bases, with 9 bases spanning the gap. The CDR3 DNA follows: TGTGCCAGCAGCCAAGCGGTCGGTCCTGGGGCCAACGTCCTGACTTTC. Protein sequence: CASSQAVGPGANVLTF. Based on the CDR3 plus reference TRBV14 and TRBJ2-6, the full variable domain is EAGVTQFPSHSVIEKGQTVTLRCDPISGHDNLYWYRRVMGKEIKFLLHFVKESKQDESGMPNNRFLAERTGGTYSTLKVQPAELEDSGVYFCASSQAVGPGANVLTFGAGSRLTVL.

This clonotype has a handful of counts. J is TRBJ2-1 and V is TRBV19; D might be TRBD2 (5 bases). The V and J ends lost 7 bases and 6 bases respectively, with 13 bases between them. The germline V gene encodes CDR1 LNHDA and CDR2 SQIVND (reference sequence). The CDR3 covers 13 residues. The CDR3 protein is CASINPGSNEQFF. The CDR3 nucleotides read TGTGCCAGTATTAACCCGGGATCCAATGAGCAGTTCTTC.

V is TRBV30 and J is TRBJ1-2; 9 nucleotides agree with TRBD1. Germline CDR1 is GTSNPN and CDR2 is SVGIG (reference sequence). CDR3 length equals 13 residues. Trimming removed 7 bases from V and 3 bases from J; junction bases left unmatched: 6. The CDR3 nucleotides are TGTGCCTATCCGGGACAGGGATACTATGGCTACACCTTC. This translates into CAYPGQGYYGYTF.

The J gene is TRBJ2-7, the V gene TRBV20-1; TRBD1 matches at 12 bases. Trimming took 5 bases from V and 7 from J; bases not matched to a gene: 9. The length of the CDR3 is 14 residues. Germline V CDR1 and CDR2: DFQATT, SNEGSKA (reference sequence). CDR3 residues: CSAHAGQGAGEQYF. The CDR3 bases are TGCAGTGCTCATGCGGGACAGGGGGCGGGGGAGCAGTACTTC.

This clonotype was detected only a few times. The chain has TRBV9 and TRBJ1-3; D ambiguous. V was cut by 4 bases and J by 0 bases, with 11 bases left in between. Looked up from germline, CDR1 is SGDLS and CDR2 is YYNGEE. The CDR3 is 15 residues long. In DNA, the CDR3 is TGTGCCAGCAGCCATCAGCCAAGCTCTGGAAACACCATATATTTT. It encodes CASSHQPSSGNTIYF.

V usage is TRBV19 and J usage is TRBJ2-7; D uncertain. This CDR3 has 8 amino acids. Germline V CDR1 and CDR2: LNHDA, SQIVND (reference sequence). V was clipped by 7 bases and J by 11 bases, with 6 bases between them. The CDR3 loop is CASNDKYF. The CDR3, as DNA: TGTGCCAGTAACGATAAGTACTTC. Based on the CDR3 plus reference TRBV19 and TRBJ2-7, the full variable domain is DGGITQSPKYLFRKEGQNVTLSCEQNLNHDAMYWYRQDPGQGLRLIYYSQIVNDFQKGDIAEGYSVSREKKESFPLTVTSAQKNPTAFYLCASNDKYFGPGTRLTVT.

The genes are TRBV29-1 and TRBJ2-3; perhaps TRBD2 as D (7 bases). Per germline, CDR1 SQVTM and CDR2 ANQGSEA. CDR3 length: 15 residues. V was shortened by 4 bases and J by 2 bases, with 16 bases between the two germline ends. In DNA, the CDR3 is TGCAGCGTTGTGGGCTCGGGGGGCTACACAGATACGCAGTATTTT. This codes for CSVVGSGGYTDTQYF.

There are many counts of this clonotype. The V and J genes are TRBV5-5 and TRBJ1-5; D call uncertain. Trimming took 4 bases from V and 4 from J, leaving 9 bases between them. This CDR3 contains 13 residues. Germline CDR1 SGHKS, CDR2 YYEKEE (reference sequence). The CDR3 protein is CASSPGENQPQHF. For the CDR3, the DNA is TGTGCCAGCAGCCCGGGAGAGAATCAGCCCCAGCATTTT.

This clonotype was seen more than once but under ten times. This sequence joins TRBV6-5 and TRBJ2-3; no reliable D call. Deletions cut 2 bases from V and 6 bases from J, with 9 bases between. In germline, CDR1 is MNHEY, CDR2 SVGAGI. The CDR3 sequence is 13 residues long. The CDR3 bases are TGTGCCAGCAGTTACGGGCCGTTCGATACGCAGTATTTT. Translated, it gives CASSYGPFDTQYF.

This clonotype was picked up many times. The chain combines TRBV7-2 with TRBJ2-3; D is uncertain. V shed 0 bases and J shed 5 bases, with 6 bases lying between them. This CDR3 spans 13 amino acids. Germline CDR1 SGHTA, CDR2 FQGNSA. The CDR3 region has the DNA TGTGCCAGCAGCTTAGCGCTAGGAGATACGCAGTATTTT. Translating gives CASSLALGDTQYF. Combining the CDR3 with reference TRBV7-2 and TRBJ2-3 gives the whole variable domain GAGVSQSPSNKVTEKGKDVELRCDPISGHTALYWYRQSLGQGLEFLIYFQGNSAPDKSGLPSDRFSAERTGGSVSTLTIQRTQQEDSAVYLCASSLALGDTQYFGPGTRLTVL.

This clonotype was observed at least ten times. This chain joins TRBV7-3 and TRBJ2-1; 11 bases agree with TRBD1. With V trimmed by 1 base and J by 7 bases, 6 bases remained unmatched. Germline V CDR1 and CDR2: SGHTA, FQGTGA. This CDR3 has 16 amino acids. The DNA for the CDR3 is TGTGCCAGCAGCTTAATCCGGACAGGGGGCACGAATGAGCAGTTCTTC. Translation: CASSLIRTGGTNEQFF.

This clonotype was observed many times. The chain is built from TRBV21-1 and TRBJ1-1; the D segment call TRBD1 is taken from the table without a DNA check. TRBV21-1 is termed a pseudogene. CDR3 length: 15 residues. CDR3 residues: CASSSYPQSGTEAFF. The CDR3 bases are TGTGCCAGCAGCTCGTATCCACAATCCGGGACTGAAGCTTTCTTT.

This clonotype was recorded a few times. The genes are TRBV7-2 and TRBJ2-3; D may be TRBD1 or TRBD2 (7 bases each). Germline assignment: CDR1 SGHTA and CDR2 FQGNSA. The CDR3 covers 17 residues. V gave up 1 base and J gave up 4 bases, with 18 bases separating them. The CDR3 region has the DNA TGTGCCAGCAGCTTAGATGCGGCCAGGGGGGGCGCAGATACGCAGTATTTT. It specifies CASSLDAARGGADTQYF.

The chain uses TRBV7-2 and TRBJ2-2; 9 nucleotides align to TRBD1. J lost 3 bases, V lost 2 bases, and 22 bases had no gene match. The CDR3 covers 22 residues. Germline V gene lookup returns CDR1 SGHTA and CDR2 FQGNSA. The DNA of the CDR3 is TGTGCCAGCAGCTTAACCCCAGGGGGACAGGGAATGTGGGGTTGGGACACCGGGGAGCTGTTTTTT. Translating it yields CASSLTPGGQGMWGWDTGELFF.

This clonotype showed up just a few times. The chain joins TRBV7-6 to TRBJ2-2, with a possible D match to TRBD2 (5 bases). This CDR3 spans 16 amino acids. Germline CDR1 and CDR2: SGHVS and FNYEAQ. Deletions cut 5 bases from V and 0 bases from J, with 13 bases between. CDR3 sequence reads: CASSPELGSNTGELFF. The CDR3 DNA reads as TGTGCCAGCAGCCCCGAACTAGGCTCGAACACCGGGGAGCTGTTTTTT. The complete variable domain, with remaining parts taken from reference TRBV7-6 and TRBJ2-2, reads GAGVSQSPRYKVTKRGQDVALRCDPISGHVSLYWYRQALGQGPEFLTYFNYEAQQDKSGLPNDRFSAERPEGSISTLTIQRTEQRDSAMYRCASSPELGSNTGELFFGEGSRLTVL.

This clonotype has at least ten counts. The CDR3 loop reads CASSLMTDTEAFF. In nucleotides, the CDR3 is TGTGCCAGCAGCTTAATGACCGACACTGAAGCTTTCTTT. The V gene is TRBV7-3, the J gene TRBJ1-1; no firm D call. This CDR3 has 13 residues. CDR1 SGHTA and CDR2 FQGTGA come from the germline V gene. V was shortened by 1 base and J by 3 bases, with 6 bases between the two germline ends. The whole variable domain, filled in from reference TRBV7-3 and TRBJ1-1, reads GAGVSQTPSNKVTEKGKYVELRCDPISGHTALYWYRQSLGQGPEFLIYFQGTGAADDSGLPNDRFFAVRPEGSVSTLKIQRTERGDSAVYLCASSLMTDTEAFFGQGTRLTVV.